This TCR beta chain was profiled in a study of identical twins. TCRdb reprocessed the 5' RACE reads with MiXCR, giving one entry per CDR3 protein. The table includes 500,000 to 600,000 distinct CDR3 sequences, roughly 21% detected once. The CDR3 contains 16 residues. V lost 6 bases and J 3 bases, leaving 20 bases between the germline ends. This clonotype was seen only a few times. This same sample was also part of a study on T cells expressing NK-cell markers. That paper states: In the group of eight sequenced donors, seven were HCMV-seropositive and one was seronegative.

The TCR originated in a woman in her late teens or twenties in good health. The chain combines TRBV12-3 or TRBV12-4 with TRBJ1-1, with D possibly being TRBD1 (5 bases). The sample consisted of CD4+ T cells sorted from blood. Here the CDR3 reads CASRRTGTWRDTEAFF. The CDR3 nucleotides read TGTGCCAGCAGGAGAACCGGGACTTGGAGGGACACTGAAGCTTTCTTT.